This record concerns one TCR beta chain sequence. The data were produced by immunoSEQ multiplex PCR, yet TCRdb's version contains in-frame clones alone and is incomplete. The sample has over 45,000 clones; over 85% are singletons. The entry originates in a study of blood T cell repertoires in COVID-19. Trimming removed 5 bases from V and 9 bases from J, with 13 bases in between. The germline V gene encodes CDR1 SGHVS and CDR2 FQNEAQ. This CDR3 region has 12 residues. Material for sequencing was peripheral blood. V gene TRBV7-8 combines with J gene TRBJ1-2; possibly TRBD1 for D (6 bases). This TCR came from an elderly woman with acute or convalescent COVID-19. The chain's CDR3 is CASSRDRLSYTF. The CDR3 coding sequence is TGTGCCAGCAGCAGAGACAGGCTGAGCTACACCTTC.